What follows are 12 T cell receptor beta chains derived from one specimen sequenced in a study of vaccination effects on CD4 cells after COVID-19 (dated 2022 in TCRdb). These TCRs are of unknown antigen specificity. Library preparation used the immunoSEQ multiplex PCR assay. TCRdb retrieved this table from immuneACCESS and kept in-frame rearrangements only. Not all clones are present; in checked studies, unresolved V genes account for under half, and no reason is known for the remainder. This sample gives roughly 40,000 clones in total; roughly 65% of them show up just once. The ten largest clones capture 4% to 4.5% of the sample. After less than 13 days of culture, CD4+ T cells were isolated with the EasySep CD4+ T cell isolation kit. The specimen comprised CD4+ T cells from PBMCs cultured without peptide, sampled before COVID-19 vaccination. These TCRs come from a human donor who received a COVID-19 vaccine.

The genes are TRBV5-4 and TRBJ2-7; no reliable D call. The CDR3 extends over 11 amino acids. Germline assignment: CDR1 SGHNT and CDR2 YYREEE (reference sequence). Trimming left V 1 base short and J 7 bases short, with 6 bases between. CDR3 residues: CASSLLVEQYF. The CDR3 region has the DNA TGTGCCAGCAGCTTGTTGGTAGAGCAGTACTTC.

The chain recombines TRBV11-2 with TRBJ2-2; 7 bases fit TRBD1. In germline, CDR1 is SGHAT, CDR2 FQNNGV. V was pared by 5 bases and J by 6 bases, with 9 bases of the junction left unmatched. CDR3 size: 15 residues. In DNA form, the CDR3 reads TGTGCCAGCAGCCCCGGACAGGTCTGGCCCGGGGAGCTGTTTTTT. It translates to CASSPGQVWPGELFF.

The chain joins TRBV7-9 to TRBJ2-1; perhaps TRBD2 as D (5 bases). Trimming took 5 bases from V and 8 from J, leaving 19 bases between them. The CDR3 covers 15 residues. Germline V gene data show CDR1 as SEHNR and CDR2 as FQNEAQ (reference sequence). This CDR3 reads CASSRQRNQLDEQFF. In DNA form, the CDR3 reads TGTGCCAGCAGCCGGCAGCGGAACCAATTGGATGAGCAGTTCTTC.

This clone came up a few times. CDR3 in DNA: TGTGCCAGCAGCAAAGAACAGGGCCGAGGCAATCAGCCCCAGCATTTT. Translating it yields CASSKEQGRGNQPQHF. The V gene is TRBV21-1, the J gene TRBJ1-5; the table's D call of TRBD1 was not tested on the DNA. TRBV21-1 is designated a pseudogene. The length of the CDR3 is 16 residues.

The table lists this clone with a count of one. The V call is TRBV5-1, the J call TRBJ2-3, with 10 bases matching TRBD2. Looked up from germline, CDR1 is SGHRS and CDR2 is YFSETQ. This CDR3 contains 17 residues. Losses at the gene ends were 4 bases for V and 2 bases for J; bases not matched to a gene: 10. The CDR3 sequence: CASSPRLAGANTDTQYF. The CDR3 nucleotides read TGCGCCAGCAGCCCCCGGCTAGCGGGAGCTAACACAGATACGCAGTATTTT.

This sequence joins TRBV5-1 and TRBJ2-2; perhaps TRBD1 as D (5 bases). V was shortened by 0 bases and J by 4 bases, with 7 bases between the two germline ends. Germline CDR1 and CDR2: SGHRS and YFSETQ. The CDR3 loop spans 14 amino acids. The DNA of the CDR3 is TGCGCCAGCAGCTTGGGACAGCCCACCGGGGAGCTGTTTTTT. This gives the protein CASSLGQPTGELFF.

The chain carries TRBV14 and TRBJ1-3, with D perhaps TRBD1 (5 bases). This CDR3 is built from 18 residues. CDR1 and CDR2 (germline): SGHDN, FVKESK. V was shortened by 0 bases and J by 0 bases, with 15 bases between the two germline ends. The chain's CDR3 is CASSQDAFRGNSGNTIYF. CDR3 DNA sequence: TGTGCCAGCAGCCAAGATGCGTTTAGGGGAAACTCTGGAAACACCATATATTTT.

This clone was seen more than once but under ten times. V is TRBV3-1 (or the pseudogene TRBV3-2) and J is TRBJ2-5; 10 bases agree with TRBD2. V lost 1 base, J lost 5 bases, and 7 bases stayed unmatched. The CDR3 covers 16 residues. Looked up from germline, CDR1 is LGHDT and CDR2 is YNNKEL (reference sequence). CDR3 DNA: TGTGCCAGCAGCCAAGTTAGCGGGAGGATTCGGGAGACCCAGTACTTC. Encoded protein: CASSQVSGRIRETQYF.

The rearrangement uses TRBV5-6 and TRBJ2-4; D could derive from TRBD1 or TRBD2 (7 bases each). Germline CDR1 reads SGHDT; CDR2 reads YYEEEE. CDR3 length: 18 residues. The ends were cut back, 2 bases at V and 0 bases at J, with 18 bases in the middle. The CDR3 loop is CASSFFRGGSLAKNIQYF. DNA for the CDR3: TGTGCCAGCAGCTTTTTCAGGGGGGGGAGCTTAGCCAAAAACATTCAGTACTTC.

The table lists this clone with a count of one. V gene TRBV6-2 or TRBV6-3 combines with J gene TRBJ2-1; TRBD1 might be the D (7 bases). Between the trimmed V and J ends, which lost 2 bases and 3 bases, there was a span of 17 bases. This CDR3 has 17 residues. From germline, CDR1 is MNHEY and CDR2 SVGEGT. In DNA, the CDR3 is TGTGCCAGCAGTTACACCAGGGGGGCGGGGTTCTACAATGAGCAGTTCTTC. Its translation is CASSYTRGAGFYNEQFF.

The chain carries TRBV6-5 and TRBJ1-1; D unresolved. Per the germline V gene, CDR1 is MNHEY and CDR2 is SVGAGI. This CDR3 spans 14 amino acids. With 8 bases removed from V and 0 bases from J, the gap between germline ends came to 13 bases. DNA of the CDR3: TGTGCCAGCGGGTCAGCACCCGTGAACACTGAAGCTTTCTTT. Protein: CASGSAPVNTEAFF.

The chain is built from TRBV2 and TRBJ2-5; TRBD2 agrees at 9 bases. J gave up 6 bases and V 3 bases, and 11 bases lay outside the gene matches. Germline V gives CDR1 SNHLY, CDR2 FYNNEI. The CDR3 sequence is 16 residues long. The CDR3 DNA follows: TGTGCCAGCAGTGAGCATAGCGGGAGTTATGCACAGACCCAGTACTTC. As protein: CASSEHSGSYAQTQYF.